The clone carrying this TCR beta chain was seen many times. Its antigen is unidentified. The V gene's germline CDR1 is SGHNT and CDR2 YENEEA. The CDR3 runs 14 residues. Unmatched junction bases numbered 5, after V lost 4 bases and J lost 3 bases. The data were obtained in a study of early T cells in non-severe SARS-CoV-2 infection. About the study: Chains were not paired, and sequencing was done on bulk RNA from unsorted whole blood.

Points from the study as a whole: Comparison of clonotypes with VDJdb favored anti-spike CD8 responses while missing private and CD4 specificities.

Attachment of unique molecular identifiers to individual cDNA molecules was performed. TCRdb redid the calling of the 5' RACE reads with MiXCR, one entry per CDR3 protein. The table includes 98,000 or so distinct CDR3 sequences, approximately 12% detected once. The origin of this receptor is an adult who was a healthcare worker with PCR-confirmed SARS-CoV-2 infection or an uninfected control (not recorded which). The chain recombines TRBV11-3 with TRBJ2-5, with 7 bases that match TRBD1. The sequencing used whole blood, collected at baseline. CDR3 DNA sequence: TGTGCCAGCAGCTCCCGACAGGGAAAAGAGACCCAGTACTTC. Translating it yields CASSSRQGKETQYF.